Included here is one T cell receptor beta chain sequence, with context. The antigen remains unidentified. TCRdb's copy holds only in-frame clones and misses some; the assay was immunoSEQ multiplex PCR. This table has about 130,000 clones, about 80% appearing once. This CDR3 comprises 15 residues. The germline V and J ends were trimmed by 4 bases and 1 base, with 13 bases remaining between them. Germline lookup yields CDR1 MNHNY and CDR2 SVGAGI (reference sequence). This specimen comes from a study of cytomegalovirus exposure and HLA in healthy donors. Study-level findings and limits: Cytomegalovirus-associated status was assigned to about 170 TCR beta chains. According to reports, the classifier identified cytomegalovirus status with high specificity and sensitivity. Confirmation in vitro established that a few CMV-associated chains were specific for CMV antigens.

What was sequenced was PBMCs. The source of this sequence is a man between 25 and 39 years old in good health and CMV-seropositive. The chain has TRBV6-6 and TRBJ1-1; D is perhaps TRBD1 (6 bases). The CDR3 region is CASSWDTEPNTEAFF. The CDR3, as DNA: TGTGCCAGCAGTTGGGACACGGAGCCGAACACTGAAGCTTTCTTT.